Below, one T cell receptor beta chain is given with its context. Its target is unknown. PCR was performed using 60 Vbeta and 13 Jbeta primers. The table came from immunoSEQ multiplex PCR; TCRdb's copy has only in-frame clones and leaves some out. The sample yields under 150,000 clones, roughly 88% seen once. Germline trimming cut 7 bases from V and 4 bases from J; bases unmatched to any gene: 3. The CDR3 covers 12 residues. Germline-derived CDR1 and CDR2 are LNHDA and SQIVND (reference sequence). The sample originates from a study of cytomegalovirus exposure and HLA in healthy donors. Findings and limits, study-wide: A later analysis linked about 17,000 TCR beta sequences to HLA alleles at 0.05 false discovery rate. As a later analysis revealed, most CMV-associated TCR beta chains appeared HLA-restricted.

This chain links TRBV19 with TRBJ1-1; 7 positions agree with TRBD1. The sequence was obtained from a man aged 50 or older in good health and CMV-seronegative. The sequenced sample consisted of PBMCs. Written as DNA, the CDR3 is TGTGCCAGTACTACAGGGGCCACTGAAGCTTTCTTT. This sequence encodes CASTTGATEAFF. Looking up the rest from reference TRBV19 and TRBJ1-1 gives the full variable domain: DGGITQSPKYLFRKEGQNVTLSCEQNLNHDAMYWYRQDPGQGLRLIYYSQIVNDFQKGDIAEGYSVSREKKESFPLTVTSAQKNPTAFYLCASTTGATEAFFGQGTRLTVV.